The T cell receptor (beta chain) described here comes from a study of CD8+ T cells in alopecia areata. Trimming removed 3 bases at V and 6 bases at J, with 20 bases between. Germline V gives CDR1 SEHNR, CDR2 FQNEAQ (reference sequence). The CDR3 consists of 16 residues. On this clone itself: Its antigen is still unknown.

Reverse transcription of extracted RNA yielded cDNA, which provided the sequencing template. The protocol was immunoSEQ multiplex PCR, while the TCRdb copy is restricted to in-frame clones and leaves out a portion. The sample includes roughly 150,000 clones, 45% to 60% of them seen just once. Findings and caveats of the study: Normal scalp had lower clonality than lesional scalp, with alopecia totalis/universalis lesions showing this most strongly.

This clonotype originated in a human donor in good health. V gene TRBV7-9 combines with J gene TRBJ1-2; D may be TRBD1 (6 bases). Input material: CD4+ T cells sorted from blood. The chain's CDR3 is CASSFPVQGSRDGYTF. The DNA for the CDR3 is TGTGCCAGCAGCTTTCCCGTACAGGGATCGCGAGATGGCTACACCTTC.